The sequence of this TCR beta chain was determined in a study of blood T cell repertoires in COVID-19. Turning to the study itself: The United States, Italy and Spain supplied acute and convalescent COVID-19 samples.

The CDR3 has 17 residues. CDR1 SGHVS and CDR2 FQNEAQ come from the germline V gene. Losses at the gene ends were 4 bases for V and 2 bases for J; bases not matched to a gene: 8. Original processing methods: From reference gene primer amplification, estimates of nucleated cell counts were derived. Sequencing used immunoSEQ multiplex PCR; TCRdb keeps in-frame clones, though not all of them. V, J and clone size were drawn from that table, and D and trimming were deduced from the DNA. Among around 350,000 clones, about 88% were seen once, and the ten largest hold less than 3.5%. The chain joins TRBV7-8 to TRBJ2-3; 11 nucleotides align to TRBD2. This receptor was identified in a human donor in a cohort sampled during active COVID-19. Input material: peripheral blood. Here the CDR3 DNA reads TGTGCCAGCAGCTCGACCCTAGCGGGGGGCGACACAGATACGCAGTATTTT. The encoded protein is CASSSTLAGGDTDTQYF.